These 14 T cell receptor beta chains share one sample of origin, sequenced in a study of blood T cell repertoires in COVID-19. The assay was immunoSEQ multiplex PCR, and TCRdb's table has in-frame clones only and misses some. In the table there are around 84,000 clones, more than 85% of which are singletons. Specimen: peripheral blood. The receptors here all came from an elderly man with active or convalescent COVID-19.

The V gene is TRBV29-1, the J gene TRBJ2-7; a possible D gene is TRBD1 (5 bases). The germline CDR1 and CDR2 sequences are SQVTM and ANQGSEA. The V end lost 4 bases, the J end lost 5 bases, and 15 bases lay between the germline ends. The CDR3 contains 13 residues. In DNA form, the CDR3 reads TGCAGCGTTGGGAAGGGGCACGACGACGAGCAGTACGTC. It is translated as CSVGKGHDDEQYV.

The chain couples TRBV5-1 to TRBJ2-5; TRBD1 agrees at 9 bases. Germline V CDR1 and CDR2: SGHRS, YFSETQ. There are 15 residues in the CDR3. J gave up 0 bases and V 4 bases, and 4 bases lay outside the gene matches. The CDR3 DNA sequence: TGCGCCAGCAGCAGGACAGGGGCGTACCAAGAGACCCAGTACTTC. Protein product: CASSRTGAYQETQYF.

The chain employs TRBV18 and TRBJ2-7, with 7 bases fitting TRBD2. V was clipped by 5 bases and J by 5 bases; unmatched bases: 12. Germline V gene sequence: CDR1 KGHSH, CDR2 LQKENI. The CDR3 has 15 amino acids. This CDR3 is CASSKAGRAEHEQYV. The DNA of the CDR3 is TGTGCCAGCTCAAAAGCGGGGCGGGCCGAACACGAGCAGTACGTC.

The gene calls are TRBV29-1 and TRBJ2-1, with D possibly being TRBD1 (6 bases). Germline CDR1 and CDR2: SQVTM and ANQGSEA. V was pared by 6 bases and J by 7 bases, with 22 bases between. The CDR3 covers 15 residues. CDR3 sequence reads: CSVDLTGNERNEQFF. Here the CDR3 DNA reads TGCAGCGTAGACTTAACAGGGAATGAAAGAAATGAGCAGTTCTTC.

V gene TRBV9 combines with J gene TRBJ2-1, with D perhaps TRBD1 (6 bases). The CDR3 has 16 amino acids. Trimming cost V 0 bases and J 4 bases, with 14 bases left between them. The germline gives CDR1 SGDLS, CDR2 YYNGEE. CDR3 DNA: TGTGCCAGCAGCGTAGCTATGAGAGGGGGTTACAATGAGCAGTTCTTC. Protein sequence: CASSVAMRGGYNEQFF.

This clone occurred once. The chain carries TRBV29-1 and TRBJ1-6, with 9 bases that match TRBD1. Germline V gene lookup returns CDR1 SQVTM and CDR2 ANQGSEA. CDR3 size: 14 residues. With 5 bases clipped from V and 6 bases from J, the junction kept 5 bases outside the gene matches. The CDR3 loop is CSVSQGAGNSPLHF. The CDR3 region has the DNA TGCAGCGTTTCACAGGGGGCGGGTAATTCACCCCTCCACTTT.

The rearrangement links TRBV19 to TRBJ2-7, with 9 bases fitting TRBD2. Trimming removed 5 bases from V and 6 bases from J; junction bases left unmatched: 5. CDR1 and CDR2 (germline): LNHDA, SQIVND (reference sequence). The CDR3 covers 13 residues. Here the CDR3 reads CASSASTSGEQYV. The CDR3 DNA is TGTGCCAGTAGTGCATCGACTAGCGGCGAGCAGTACGTC.

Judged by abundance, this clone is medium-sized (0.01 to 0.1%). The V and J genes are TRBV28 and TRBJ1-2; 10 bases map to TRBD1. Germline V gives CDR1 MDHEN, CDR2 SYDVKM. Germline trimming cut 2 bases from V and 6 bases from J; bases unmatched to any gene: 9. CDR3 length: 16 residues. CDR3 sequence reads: CASSLPATGGVNGYTF. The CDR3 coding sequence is TGTGCCAGCAGTTTACCCGCGACAGGGGGCGTGAATGGCTACACCTTC.

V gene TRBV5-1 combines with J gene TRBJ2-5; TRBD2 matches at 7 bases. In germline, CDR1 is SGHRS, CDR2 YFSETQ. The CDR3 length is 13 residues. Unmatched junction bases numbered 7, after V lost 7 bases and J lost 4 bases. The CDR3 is CASRRGVGETQYF. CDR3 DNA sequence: TGCGCCAGCCGCCGGGGGGTGGGAGAGACCCAGTACTTC.

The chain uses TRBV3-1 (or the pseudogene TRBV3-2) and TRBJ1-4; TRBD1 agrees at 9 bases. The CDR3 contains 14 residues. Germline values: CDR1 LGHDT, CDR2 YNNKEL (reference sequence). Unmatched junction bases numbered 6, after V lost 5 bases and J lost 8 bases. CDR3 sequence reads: CASSSYRGLEKLFF. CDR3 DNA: TGTGCCAGCAGCTCCTACAGGGGGCTGGAAAAACTGTTTTTT.

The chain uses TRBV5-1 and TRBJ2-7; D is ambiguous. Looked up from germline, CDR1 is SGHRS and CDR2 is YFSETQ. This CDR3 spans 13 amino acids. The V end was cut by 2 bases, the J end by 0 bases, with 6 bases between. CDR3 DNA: TGCGCCAGCAGCTTTTTAGTCTCCTACGAGCAGTACGTC. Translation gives CASSFLVSYEQYV.

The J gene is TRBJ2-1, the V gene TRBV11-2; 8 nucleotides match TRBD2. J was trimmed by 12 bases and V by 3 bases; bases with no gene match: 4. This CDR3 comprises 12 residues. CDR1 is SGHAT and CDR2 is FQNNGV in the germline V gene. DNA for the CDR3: TGTGCCAGCAGCTTGCCGGGGGGGCCGCAGTTCTTC. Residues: CASSLPGGPQFF.

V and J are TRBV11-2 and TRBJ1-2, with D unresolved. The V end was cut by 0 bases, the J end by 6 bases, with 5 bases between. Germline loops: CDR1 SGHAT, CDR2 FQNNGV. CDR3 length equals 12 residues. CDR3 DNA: TGTGCCAGCAGCTTAGAGGGCAATGGCTACACCTTC. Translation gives CASSLEGNGYTF.

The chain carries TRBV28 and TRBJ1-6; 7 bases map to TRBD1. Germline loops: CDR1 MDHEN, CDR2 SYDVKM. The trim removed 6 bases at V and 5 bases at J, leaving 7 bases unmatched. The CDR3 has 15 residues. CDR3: CASSITGTDNSPLHF. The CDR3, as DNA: TGTGCCAGCAGCATTACCGGGACAGATAATTCACCCCTCCACTTT. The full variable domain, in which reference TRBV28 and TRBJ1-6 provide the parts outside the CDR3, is DVKVTQSSRYLVKRTGEKVFLECVQDMDHENMFWYRQDPGLGLRLIYFSYDVKMKEKGDIPEGYSVSREKKERFSLILESASTNQTSMYLCASSITGTDNSPLHFGNGTRLTVT.